Listed here are 6 T cell receptor beta chains from one sample, sequenced in a study of beta chain features in type 1 diabetes (dated by TCRdb to 2017 to 2018). No antigen has been assigned to these receptors. Broad study findings and their caveats: In all four CD4+ subsets, TCRB CDR3 length was moderately but significantly shorter in type 1 diabetes patients.

The receptor library was made with the immunoSEQ multiplex PCR assay. All of the isolated RNA was reverse transcribed with the High Capacity cDNA Reverse Transcription Kit, so expressed TCRB transcripts were sequenced. Not all clones reach the TCRdb copy of this immuneACCESS table, which keeps in-frame sequences only. Checked studies attribute under half of the gap to unresolved V genes and leave the rest unexplained. Here the sample has 240,000 or so clones; about 15% occur a single time. Of the sample, about 0.02% is held by the ten largest clones. Sequencing used naive CD4+ T cells from blood. The cell subset or site label, read with the paper, signifies: true naive CD4+ T cells. Source of these receptors: a young man with type 1 diabetes.

The V gene is TRBV15, the J gene TRBJ1-1, with 9 bases matching TRBD1. With V trimmed by 7 bases and J by 1 base, 1 base remained unmatched. From germline, CDR1 is LNHNV and CDR2 YYDKDF (reference sequence). This CDR3 has 13 residues. The CDR3 protein is CATMDRGNTEAFF. The CDR3 bases are TGTGCCACCATGGACAGGGGGAACACTGAAGCTTTCTTT.

This clone was counted between two and nine times. The CDR3 sequence: CASSEGGDGFYEQYF. The CDR3, as DNA: TGTGCCAGCAGCGAGGGCGGGGACGGATTCTACGAGCAGTACTTC. The V call is TRBV2, the J call TRBJ2-7; tentative D call: TRBD2 (6 bases). The V gene's germline CDR1 is SNHLY and CDR2 FYNNEI. The CDR3 contains 15 residues. V gave up 6 bases and J gave up 3 bases, with 18 bases separating them. The entire variable domain, with the rest obtained from reference TRBV2 and TRBJ2-7, is as follows: EPEVTQTPSHQVTQMGQEVILRCVPISNHLYFYWYRQILGQKVEFLVSFYNNEISEKSEIFDDQFSVERPDGSNFTLKIRSTKLEDSAMYFCASSEGGDGFYEQYFGPGTRLTVT.

As concerns this clone: The same CDR3 can be traced to other DNA sequences in this sample. The chain combines TRBV5-1 with TRBJ2-5, with 7 bases that match TRBD1. In germline, CDR1 is SGHRS, CDR2 YFSETQ. V shed 0 bases, J shed 2 bases, and the junction held 1 base outside the gene matches. This CDR3 comprises 14 residues. The CDR3 here is CASSLGDSQETQYF. CDR3 bases: TGCGCCAGCAGCTTGGGGGACAGTCAAGAGACCCAGTACTTC.

This clone was observed a handful of times. The chain uses TRBV7-6 and TRBJ1-1; D remains unclear. Germline CDR1 is SGHVS and CDR2 is FNYEAQ. CDR3 length: 13 amino acids. V lost 3 bases, J lost 5 bases, and 10 bases lay in between. This chain's CDR3 is CASSFLEGTEAFF. DNA of the CDR3: TGTGCCAGCAGCTTTCTTGAGGGTACTGAAGCTTTCTTT.

The chain links TRBV28 to TRBJ2-3; TRBD1 matches at 7 bases. The CDR3 has 16 residues. The junction had 10 bases not matched to a gene; V was cut back by 2 bases and J by 5 bases. Germline V gene sequence: CDR1 MDHEN, CDR2 SYDVKM. CDR3 sequence: CASSLDRDPSGDTQYF. The CDR3 DNA follows: TGTGCCAGCAGTTTAGACAGGGACCCTTCTGGAGATACGCAGTATTTT.

In nucleotides, the CDR3 is TGCAGCGTGGCTAGCGGGAGCTCCTACAATGAGCAGTTCTTC. It specifies CSVASGSSYNEQFF. The chain links TRBV29-1 to TRBJ2-1; TRBD2 matches at 10 bases. CDR3 length: 14 residues. Germline lookup yields CDR1 SQVTM and CDR2 ANQGSEA. V lost 6 bases to trimming and J lost 0 bases; unmatched junction nucleotides: 2.